Listed below are T cell receptor beta chains from one sample, sequenced in a study of T cells in Graves' hyperthyroidism and ophthalmopathy. Each CDR3 protein is one row after TCRdb ran MiXCR on the multiplex PCR reads. Among some 570,000 distinct CDR3 sequences listed, approximately 15% were seen once. The sequenced sample consisted of blood. Receptor source: a woman in her late teens or twenties with Graves' ophthalmopathy. The CDR3 runs from the conserved cysteine through the conserved F or W. Fields, in order: CDR3 length, V gene, J gene, clone size, D gene, CDR3 DNA, CDR3 protein. D genes are given only for firm matches. Not all rows give a size; the values are once, few, many and, for expanded clones, a class.

cdr3_length: 15
v_call: TRBV11-2
j_call: TRBJ2-1
clone_size: NA
d_call: TRBD2
cdr3_nt: TGTGCCAGCAGCTCCGGACTAGCGGGAGAAGGAGAGCAGTTCTTC
cdr3_aa: CASSSGLAGEGEQFF

cdr3_length: 14
v_call: TRBV20-1
j_call: TRBJ2-2
clone_size: NA
d_call: NA
cdr3_nt: TGCAGTGCTGGTCGAACAGAGAACACCGGGGAGCTGTTTTTT
cdr3_aa: CSAGRTENTGELFF

cdr3_length: 15
v_call: TRBV12-3/TRBV12-4
j_call: TRBJ2-3
clone_size: many
d_call: TRBD2
cdr3_nt: TGTGCCAGCAGTTCTAGCGGAGGGGCCACAGATACGCAGTATTTT
cdr3_aa: CASSSSGGATDTQYF

cdr3_length: 13
v_call: TRBV20-1
j_call: TRBJ1-6
clone_size: many
d_call: NA
cdr3_nt: TGCAGTGCTAGAGCAGGTAGTGATTCACCCCTCCACTTT
cdr3_aa: CSARAGSDSPLHF

cdr3_length: 16
v_call: TRBV11-3
j_call: TRBJ2-7
clone_size: many
d_call: TRBD2
cdr3_nt: TGTGCCAGCAGCTTGGCTAGCGGTCGACGGGATTACGAGCAGTACTTC
cdr3_aa: CASSLASGRRDYEQYF

cdr3_length: 16
v_call: TRBV20-1
j_call: TRBJ2-5
clone_size: many
d_call: NA
cdr3_nt: TGCAGTGCTAGAATCCCCATCCGGGAGCCGTGGGAGACCCAGTACTTC
cdr3_aa: CSARIPIREPWETQYF

cdr3_length: 14
v_call: TRBV19
j_call: TRBJ2-7
clone_size: few
d_call: NA
cdr3_nt: TGTGCCAGTAGTATGTCTAGGGGAATCTACGAGCAGTACTTC
cdr3_aa: CASSMSRGIYEQYF

cdr3_length: 12
v_call: TRBV2
j_call: TRBJ2-2
clone_size: many
d_call: NA
cdr3_nt: TGTGCCGGAACAGCGAACACCGGGGAGCTGTTTTTT
cdr3_aa: CAGTANTGELFF

cdr3_length: 14
v_call: TRBV4-1
j_call: TRBJ2-7
clone_size: few
d_call: NA
cdr3_nt: TGCGCCAGCAGCCGGGATGTTTACGAGCGGGAGCAGTACTTC
cdr3_aa: CASSRDVYEREQYF

cdr3_length: 14
v_call: TRBV4-2
j_call: TRBJ2-1
clone_size: many
d_call: NA
cdr3_nt: TGTGCCAGCAGCCAAGCCGGCTCCCTCAATGAGCAGTTCTTC
cdr3_aa: CASSQAGSLNEQFF

cdr3_length: 13
v_call: TRBV9
j_call: TRBJ2-7
clone_size: many
d_call: NA
cdr3_nt: TGTGCCAGCAGCGTTGAGGGGATATCCGAGCAGTACTTC
cdr3_aa: CASSVEGISEQYF

cdr3_length: 16
v_call: TRBV11-3
j_call: TRBJ2-7
clone_size: many
d_call: TRBD2
cdr3_nt: TGTGCCAGCAGCCACAGGGAACTAGCGGCCAGGGACGAGCAGTACTTC
cdr3_aa: CASSHRELAARDEQYF

cdr3_length: 12
v_call: TRBV20-1
j_call: TRBJ2-7
clone_size: many
d_call: NA
cdr3_nt: TGCAGGCCCCGAGGACTAAACTACGAGCAGTACTTC
cdr3_aa: CRPRGLNYEQYF

cdr3_length: 14
v_call: TRBV27
j_call: TRBJ1-1
clone_size: many
d_call: TRBD1
cdr3_nt: TGTGCCAGCAGTTTACGACAGGGGCCGACGACCGCTTTCTTT
cdr3_aa: CASSLRQGPTTAFF

cdr3_length: 15
v_call: TRBV2
j_call: TRBJ2-5
clone_size: NA
d_call: NA
cdr3_nt: TGTGCCAGCAGTGAAATTTCGGGCGTCCAAGGGACCCAGTACTTC
cdr3_aa: CASSEISGVQGTQYF

cdr3_length: 14
v_call: TRBV5-1
j_call: TRBJ2-5
clone_size: NA
d_call: NA
cdr3_nt: TGCGCCAGCAGCTTGGCCAGGGACCAAGAGACCCAGTACTTC
cdr3_aa: CASSLARDQETQYF

cdr3_length: 19
v_call: TRBV7-9
j_call: TRBJ1-3
clone_size: NA
d_call: TRBD1
cdr3_nt: TGTGCCAGCAGCTTATCATCCCTCAGGGGGCCCGCTCGAAGAAACACCATATATTTT
cdr3_aa: CASSLSSLRGPARRNTIYF

cdr3_length: 13
v_call: TRBV30
j_call: TRBJ2-5
clone_size: many
d_call: NA
cdr3_nt: TGTGCCCGAAGAATGGGGGGCCGGGAGACCCAGTACTTC
cdr3_aa: CARRMGGRETQYF

cdr3_length: 16
v_call: TRBV6-1
j_call: TRBJ2-3
clone_size: NA
d_call: TRBD2
cdr3_nt: TGTGCCAGCAGCTCCCCTAGCGGGGGGGGCACAGATACGCAGTATTTT
cdr3_aa: CASSSPSGGGTDTQYF

cdr3_length: 16
v_call: TRBV18
j_call: TRBJ2-7
clone_size: many
d_call: TRBD1
cdr3_nt: TGTGCCAGCTCACGGGGTGACAGGGGTCCTTCCTACGAGCAGTACTTC
cdr3_aa: CASSRGDRGPSYEQYF

cdr3_length: 16
v_call: TRBV2
j_call: TRBJ1-5
clone_size: many
d_call: NA
cdr3_nt: TGTGCCAGCAGTGATGGGGTTAGAGGGAGCAATCAGCCCCAGCATTTT
cdr3_aa: CASSDGVRGSNQPQHF

cdr3_length: 13
v_call: TRBV29-1
j_call: TRBJ2-7
clone_size: NA
d_call: TRBD1
cdr3_nt: TGCAGCGTTGGACAGGGCCAGACCTACGAGCAGTACTTC
cdr3_aa: CSVGQGQTYEQYF

cdr3_length: 15
v_call: TRBV9
j_call: TRBJ1-1
clone_size: many
d_call: NA
cdr3_nt: TGTGCCAGCAGCTTCTTGGGGGGTTTGAACACTGAAGCTTTCTTT
cdr3_aa: CASSFLGGLNTEAFF

cdr3_length: 13
v_call: TRBV10-3
j_call: TRBJ1-6
clone_size: NA
d_call: NA
cdr3_nt: TGTGCCGCCATGGACTCCCGCGGGTCACCCCTCCACTTT
cdr3_aa: CAAMDSRGSPLHF

cdr3_length: 20
v_call: TRBV12-3/TRBV12-4
j_call: TRBJ2-3
clone_size: many
d_call: NA
cdr3_nt: TGTGCCAGCAGCCATGCCCCGACAGGAGCAATTCTGGCAAACACAGATACGCAGTATTTT
cdr3_aa: CASSHAPTGAILANTDTQYF

cdr3_length: 15
v_call: TRBV2
j_call: TRBJ2-4
clone_size: NA
d_call: NA
cdr3_nt: TGTGCCAGCAGTGAAGATGGGACGGCCAAAAACATTCAGTACTTC
cdr3_aa: CASSEDGTAKNIQYF

cdr3_length: 13
v_call: TRBV7-9
j_call: TRBJ2-1
clone_size: few
d_call: TRBD1
cdr3_nt: TGTGCCAGCAGCTCCACAGGGGGCGGTGAGCAGTTCTTC
cdr3_aa: CASSSTGGGEQFF

cdr3_length: 17
v_call: TRBV28
j_call: TRBJ2-6
clone_size: many
d_call: TRBD1
cdr3_nt: TGTGCCAGCAGTTTAGCAGGGGGCGCGGGTGGGGCCAACGTCCTGACTTTC
cdr3_aa: CASSLAGGAGGANVLTF

cdr3_length: 15
v_call: TRBV20-1
j_call: TRBJ2-7
clone_size: NA
d_call: TRBD1
cdr3_nt: TGCAGTGCTAGAGATCCGTTACAGGGGGCAATGGAGCAGTACTTC
cdr3_aa: CSARDPLQGAMEQYF

cdr3_length: 15
v_call: TRBV9
j_call: TRBJ2-7
clone_size: many
d_call: TRBD1
cdr3_nt: TGTGCCAGCAGCGCAACAGGGGCCCTCGGCCACGAGCAGTACTTC
cdr3_aa: CASSATGALGHEQYF

cdr3_length: 11
v_call: TRBV2
j_call: TRBJ1-4
clone_size: many
d_call: NA
cdr3_nt: TGTGCCAGCAGTGTTAATGAAAAACTGTTTTTT
cdr3_aa: CASSVNEKLFF

cdr3_length: 12
v_call: TRBV11-2
j_call: TRBJ2-1
clone_size: many
d_call: NA
cdr3_nt: TGTGCCAGCAGCCCAAGTCAGGTTGAGCAGTTCTTC
cdr3_aa: CASSPSQVEQFF

cdr3_length: 15
v_call: TRBV4-3
j_call: TRBJ2-1
clone_size: NA
d_call: TRBD2
cdr3_nt: TGCGCCAGCCGAAACCGACTAGCGGGCAACAATGAGCAGTTCTTC
cdr3_aa: CASRNRLAGNNEQFF

cdr3_length: 16
v_call: TRBV15
j_call: TRBJ2-3
clone_size: many
d_call: TRBD2
cdr3_nt: TGTGCCACCAGCAGAGAGGGCGGGAGGAACACAGATACGCAGTATTTT
cdr3_aa: CATSREGGRNTDTQYF

cdr3_length: 13
v_call: TRBV6-2/TRBV6-3
j_call: TRBJ1-1
clone_size: many
d_call: NA
cdr3_nt: TGTGCCAGCAGTTACTCCGGCGGAACCCTAGCTTTCTTT
cdr3_aa: CASSYSGGTLAFF

cdr3_length: 14
v_call: TRBV4-1
j_call: TRBJ2-7
clone_size: few
d_call: TRBD1
cdr3_nt: TGCGCCAGCAGCCAAACAGGGGCCCCCTACGAGCAGTACTTC
cdr3_aa: CASSQTGAPYEQYF

cdr3_length: 15
v_call: TRBV13
j_call: TRBJ1-1
clone_size: many
d_call: TRBD1
cdr3_nt: TGTGCCAGCAGCTCCTACGGGACAGGGGGCACTGAAGCTTTCTTT
cdr3_aa: CASSSYGTGGTEAFF

cdr3_length: 15
v_call: TRBV9
j_call: TRBJ2-1
clone_size: few
d_call: TRBD2
cdr3_nt: TGTGCCAGCAGCTTTACTAGCGGGAGGGCCAATGAGCAGTTCTTC
cdr3_aa: CASSFTSGRANEQFF

cdr3_length: 14
v_call: TRBV28
j_call: TRBJ1-6
clone_size: many
d_call: NA
cdr3_nt: TGTGCCAGCAGGGTGACTGGCTTTAATTCACCCCTCCACTTT
cdr3_aa: CASRVTGFNSPLHF

cdr3_length: 15
v_call: TRBV7-9
j_call: TRBJ2-3
clone_size: many
d_call: NA
cdr3_nt: TGTGCCAGCAGCTTAGGCCAAGCTAGCACAGATACGCAGTATTTT
cdr3_aa: CASSLGQASTDTQYF

cdr3_length: 13
v_call: TRBV28
j_call: TRBJ1-1
clone_size: many
d_call: NA
cdr3_nt: TGTGCCAGCACTCAAAGGAGGGTGCCTGGGGCTTTCTTT
cdr3_aa: CASTQRRVPGAFF